The TCR beta chain described here comes from a study of T-cell reconstitution after alpha-beta-depleted transplantation in children. Germline values: CDR1 SGHAT, CDR2 FQNNGV. The CDR3 contains 12 residues. V was cut by 0 bases and J by 7 bases, with 5 bases left in between. Researchers prepared the TCRbeta library using unique molecular identifiers, the study reports. From the PCR reads, TCRdb called clonotypes with MiXCR, one entry per CDR3 protein. The sample lists approximately 400,000 distinct CDR3 sequences, approximately 11% occurring once. The sample was PBMCs from the stem cell graft donor, taken from the stem cell graft. The chain couples TRBV11-2 to TRBJ2-3; D unclear. The clonotype originates from a human donor who donated a stem cell graft to a child with acute myeloid leukemia. The CDR3 nucleotides are TGTGCCAGCAGCTTAGATCTCCATACGCAGTATTTT. This gives the protein CASSLDLHTQYF.